The present TCR beta chain was sequenced within a study of radiotherapy plus CTLA-4 blockade in lung cancer. Whole-study context: Objective responses were documented in around 18% of patients, with disease control in roughly 31%.

Focal radiation plus CTLA-4 blockade with ipilimumab was administered to patients who had chemo-refractory metastatic non-small-cell lung cancer. Germline CDR1 reads SQVTM; CDR2 reads ANQGSEA. With 7 bases clipped from V and 7 bases from J, the junction kept 14 bases outside the gene matches. The CDR3 extends over 14 amino acids. The assay was immunoSEQ multiplex PCR, and TCRdb's table has in-frame clones only and misses some. The sample holds over 100,000 clones, around 90% seen once. As concerns this clone: Its cognate antigen is unknown.

Study conclusions and caveats: In blood, after radiotherapy plus ipilimumab, tumor-derived TCR clones expanded. In blood, early T cell clone dynamics reportedly predicted response best, together with interferon-beta.

The material sequenced was peripheral blood, taken from a patient treated with radiotherapy plus ipilimumab. The origin of this receptor is a human donor with non-small cell lung cancer that progressed on radiotherapy plus ipilimumab. The J gene is TRBJ2-5, the V gene TRBV29-1, with 8 bases fitting TRBD1. CDR3 nucleotide sequence: TGCAGCGGGAGACAGGGGACGCAGGTTTTGACCCAGTACTTC. Translating gives CSGRQGTQVLTQYF. Filled out from reference TRBV29-1 and TRBJ2-5, the complete variable domain reads SAVISQKPSRDICQRGTSLTIQCQVDSQVTMMFWYRQQPGQSLTLIATANQGSEATYESGFVIDKFPISRPNLTFSTLTVSNMSPEDSSIYLCSGRQGTQVLTQYFGPGTRLLVL.